This T cell receptor beta chain emerged from a study of identical twins. General study findings and limits: Twin pairs' shared out-of-frame alpha sequences were enriched in low generation probability. The models gave estimates that fell short of the out-of-frame TCR alpha sharing seen in monozygotic twins.

The CDR3 length is 12 residues. CDR1 and CDR2 (germline): MDHEN, SYDVKM. V shed 5 bases and J shed 6 bases, with 9 bases lying between them. Template switching added a universal primer site; cDNA carried unique molecular identifiers. TCRdb independently ran MiXCR on the 5' RACE reads; one entry per CDR3 protein. The sample yields 300,000 to 400,000 distinct CDR3 sequences, approximately 13% seen once. In this sample, this clonotype turned up a few times. As yet, its antigen is unknown. These same records also appear under a second study, on yellow fever vaccine responses in identical twins. That work states: Twin vaccine T cell responses reportedly seemed partly convergent, partly personalized.

The sample consisted of CD8+ T cells sorted from blood. This rearrangement joins TRBV28 to TRBJ2-3; D gene ambiguous. This clonotype was obtained from a woman younger than 30 in good health. CDR3 bases: TGTGCCAGCAGTCGCCCCGGGGATACGCAGTATTTT. Encoded protein: CASSRPGDTQYF. The variable domain in full, with the rest retrieved from reference TRBV28 and TRBJ2-3, is DVKVTQSSRYLVKRTGEKVFLECVQDMDHENMFWYRQDPGLGLRLIYFSYDVKMKEKGDIPEGYSVSREKKERFSLILESASTNQTSMYLCASSRPGDTQYFGPGTRLTVL.